This T cell receptor (beta chain) was captured in a study of CD8 T cells in Susac syndrome. The CDR3 covers 13 residues. V was shortened by 3 bases and J by 10 bases, with 15 bases between the two germline ends. CDR1 and CDR2 from the germline V gene are SGHAT and FQNNGV. Random hexamers were used to reverse transcribe 0.5 to 1 ug of RNA. In TCRdb, the immunoSEQ multiplex PCR reads were re-called with MiXCR into one record per CDR3 protein. The table includes about 300,000 distinct CDR3 sequences, about 82% detected once. The CD8+ and CD4+ T cells were negatively isolated, with the TEMRA cells enriched by FACS.

The rearrangement joins TRBV11-2 to TRBJ1-2, with a tentative D call TRBD1 (5 bases). The TCR sequence derives from a human donor with multiple sclerosis. The sequencing input was CD8+ T cells from PBMCs. DNA of the CDR3: TGTGCCAGCAGCTTTAGGGTTGGGGCGGACTACACCTTC. This translates into CASSFRVGADYTF.